What follows are 19 T cell receptor beta chains derived from one specimen sequenced in a study of cytomegalovirus exposure and HLA in healthy donors. PCR amplification relied on 60 Vbeta primers (plus 13 Jbeta primers). Profiling relied on immunoSEQ multiplex PCR, and the TCRdb table lists in-frame clones only, not all of them. The repertoire holds approximately 150,000 clones, with 84% as singletons. The specimen sequenced was PBMCs. These receptors all stem from a man under 40 in good health and CMV-seronegative.

The chain recombines TRBV7-2 with TRBJ2-1; 7 bases are shared with TRBD2. Losses at the gene ends were 1 base for V and 5 bases for J; bases not matched to a gene: 8. The germline V gene encodes CDR1 SGHTA and CDR2 FQGNSA. This CDR3 has 16 amino acids. The CDR3 region has the DNA TGTGCCAGCAGCTTAGTGGGGGGGGGATTTGACAATGAGCAGTTCTTC. The encoded protein is CASSLVGGGFDNEQFF. Full variable domain (rest looked up from reference TRBV7-2 and TRBJ2-1): GAGVSQSPSNKVTEKGKDVELRCDPISGHTALYWYRQSLGQGLEFLIYFQGNSAPDKSGLPSDRFSAERTGGSVSTLTIQRTQQEDSAVYLCASSLVGGGFDNEQFFGPGTRLTVL.

This clone has more than one count but fewer than ten. The V and J genes are TRBV29-1 and TRBJ1-2; the D is unclear. V was clipped by 4 bases and J by 8 bases, with 17 bases between them. This CDR3 contains 13 residues. Looked up from germline, CDR1 is SQVTM and CDR2 is ANQGSEA. The chain's CDR3 is CSVGPIGWEGYTF. CDR3 DNA sequence: TGCAGCGTTGGACCCATAGGGTGGGAGGGCTACACCTTC.

The J gene is TRBJ2-7, the V gene TRBV5-1, with a tentative D call TRBD1 (6 bases). Germline V lookup: CDR1 SGHRS, CDR2 YFSETQ. There are 14 residues in the CDR3. Trimming stripped 2 bases from V and 0 bases from J, with 9 bases between. In DNA form, the CDR3 reads TGCGCCAGCAGCTTCCAGGGGAGCTCCTACGAGCAGTACTTC. It translates to CASSFQGSSYEQYF.

A word on this clone: Germline is not matched at one junction end, which may reflect a read error. This chain uses TRBV28 with TRBJ1-6; D remains unclear. CDR1 and CDR2 (germline): MDHEN, SYDVKM. The CDR3 length is 15 residues. CDR3 DNA sequence: TGTGCCAGCAGTCCGTCAACAGCACGAAATTCACCCCTCTACTTT. It specifies CASSPSTARNSPLYF.

The chain employs TRBV7-2 and TRBJ1-2; possible D gene TRBD1, 5 bases. Trimming removed 3 bases at V and 0 bases at J, with 11 bases between. The CDR3 contains 15 residues. Per germline, CDR1 SGHTA and CDR2 FQGNSA. The CDR3 coding sequence is TGTGCCAGCAGCTTTACGACAGCAGCTAACTATGGCTACACCTTC. Its protein product is CASSFTTAANYGYTF.

The chain's CDR3 is CASSFSRNTEAFF. The DNA for the CDR3 is TGTGCCAGCAGCTTTAGCAGGAACACTGAAGCTTTCTTT. This chain connects TRBV5-8 to TRBJ1-1; D ambiguous. The germline V and J ends were trimmed by 2 bases and 1 base, with 6 bases remaining between them. CDR3 size: 13 residues. The germline gives CDR1 SGHTS, CDR2 YDEGEE. The full variable domain, its missing parts supplied by reference TRBV5-8 and TRBJ1-1, is EAGVTQSPTHLIKTRGQQATLRCSPISGHTSVYWYQQALGLGLQFLLWYDEGEERNRGNFPPRFSGRQFPNYSSELNVNALELEDSALYLCASSFSRNTEAFFGQGTRLTVV.

The chain recombines TRBV9 with TRBJ2-7, with D possibly TRBD2 on 5 matching bases. Germline values: CDR1 SGDLS, CDR2 YYNGEE. Trimming cost V 3 bases and J 0 bases, with 10 bases left between them. The CDR3 has 14 amino acids. CDR3 in amino acids: CASSEAGVSYEQYF. CDR3 nucleotides: TGTGCCAGCAGCGAGGCCGGGGTCTCCTACGAGCAGTACTTC. Full variable domain (remainder filled in from reference TRBV9 and TRBJ2-7): DSGVTQTPKHLITATGQRVTLRCSPRSGDLSVYWYQQSLDQGLQFLIQYYNGEERAKGNILERFSAQQFPDLHSELNLSSLELGDSALYFCASSEAGVSYEQYFGPGTRLTVT.

The chain employs TRBV28 and TRBJ1-6; D unresolved. The CDR3 sequence is 12 residues long. The germline gives CDR1 MDHEN, CDR2 SYDVKM. The ends were cut back, 4 bases at V and 7 bases at J, with 5 bases in the middle. The CDR3 spells CASSSENSPLHF. The CDR3 bases are TGTGCCAGCAGTTCGGAGAATTCACCCCTCCACTTT.

This rearrangement joins TRBV6-1 to TRBJ1-5; D perhaps matches TRBD1 (5 bases). This CDR3 contains 15 residues. Trimming took off 3 bases at V and 10 bases at J, with 19 bases between the two ends. CDR1 MNHNS and CDR2 SASEGT come from the germline V gene. The CDR3 DNA reads as TGTGCCAGCAGTGATTCAGGAGGGGTCCGTAGCCCCCAGCATTTT. It yields the protein CASSDSGGVRSPQHF.

The J gene is TRBJ2-1, the V gene TRBV5-1, with 10 nucleotides matching TRBD1. The CDR3 runs 15 residues. From germline, CDR1 is SGHRS and CDR2 YFSETQ. Trimming at V came to 4 bases and at J to 2 bases, leaving 3 bases not matched to a gene. The chain's CDR3 is CASSLDRGTYNEQFF. CDR3 DNA sequence: TGCGCCAGCAGCCTGGACAGGGGGACCTACAATGAGCAGTTCTTC. Full variable domain (rest looked up from reference TRBV5-1 and TRBJ2-1): KAGVTQTPRYLIKTRGQQVTLSCSPISGHRSVSWYQQTPGQGLQFLFEYFSETQRNKGNFPGRFSGRQFSNSRSEMNVSTLELGDSALYLCASSLDRGTYNEQFFGPGTRLTVL.

The chain is built from TRBV9 and TRBJ2-3, with 9 bases lining up with TRBD2. The CDR3 covers 16 residues. The ends lost 5 bases at V and 0 bases at J; junction bases unmatched: 7. CDR1 is SGDLS, CDR2 YYNGEE, per germline. CDR3 DNA sequence: TGTGCCAGCAGTGTCGGAGCGGGAGGTAGCACAGATACGCAGTATTTT. The encoded protein is CASSVGAGGSTDTQYF.

This clone was seen a single time. This rearrangement joins TRBV4-3 to TRBJ2-7, with D possibly matching TRBD1 (5 bases). The CDR3 loop spans 15 amino acids. CDR1 is LGHNA and CDR2 is YSLEER in the germline V gene. V was clipped by 4 bases and J by 4 bases, with 17 bases between them. CDR3 nucleotides: TGCGCCAGCAGCCTTTCAATTCGACAGTCGTACGAGCAGTACTTC. Its protein product is CASSLSIRQSYEQYF.

J is TRBJ1-5 and V is TRBV6-1; D gene unclear. Trimming pared 10 bases from V and 11 bases from J, leaving 15 bases between. The germline V gene has CDR1 MNHNS and CDR2 SASEGT. The CDR3 runs to 11 residues. This CDR3 reads CATNQAWAQHF. The CDR3 bases are TGTGCCACGAATCAGGCGTGGGCCCAGCATTTT.

The chain carries TRBV4-2 and TRBJ1-5; 10 nucleotides align to TRBD1. With 4 bases clipped from V and 6 bases from J, the junction kept 9 bases outside the gene matches. Germline CDR1 and CDR2: LGHNA and YNFKEQ. The CDR3 runs 16 residues. Written as DNA, the CDR3 is TGTGCCAGCAGCCCCTCGGGACAGGGGTTTGCTCAGCCCCAGCATTTT. This gives the protein CASSPSGQGFAQPQHF.

The rearrangement links TRBV7-2 to TRBJ2-1; no definite D call. The V gene lost 4 bases and the J gene lost 9 bases, with 10 bases spanning the gap. The CDR3 loop spans 12 amino acids. Germline V CDR1 and CDR2: SGHTA, FQGNSA. CDR3 DNA sequence: TGTGCCAGCAGCTCACAGTACGTTGAGCAGTTCTTC. Encoded protein: CASSSQYVEQFF.

As concerns this clone: Since the CDR3 does not end with the conserved phenylalanine or tryptophan, this likely comes from a read error. Because the CDR3's place on the DNA is in doubt, the DNA is left out and the CDR3 is given as listed by TCRdb. The CDR3 loop reads CASSQDLTEGSL. The chain links TRBV4-2 to TRBJ2-7; the table's D call, TRBD2, has no DNA check behind it. The CDR3 is 12 residues long, ends included. From germline, CDR1 is LGHNA and CDR2 YNFKEQ.

V usage is TRBV5-1 and J usage is TRBJ1-2; 7 nucleotides match TRBD1. The CDR3 has 15 amino acids. Germline V gene sequence: CDR1 SGHRS, CDR2 YFSETQ. Unmatched junction bases numbered 5, after V lost 3 bases and J lost 0 bases. CDR3: CASSSTGNANYGYTF. The CDR3 DNA sequence: TGCGCCAGCAGCTCGACAGGGAACGCTAACTATGGCTACACCTTC.

The chain combines TRBV9 with TRBJ1-2, with a weak D call TRBD1 (6 bases). The germline V gene has CDR1 SGDLS and CDR2 YYNGEE. Trimming removed 3 bases at V and 5 bases at J, with 11 bases between. This CDR3 region has 13 residues. CDR3 coding DNA: TGTGCCAGCAGCGGGGGGCGGCCTTATGGCTACACCTTC. Amino acid sequence: CASSGGRPYGYTF. Full variable domain (rest looked up from reference TRBV9 and TRBJ1-2): DSGVTQTPKHLITATGQRVTLRCSPRSGDLSVYWYQQSLDQGLQFLIQYYNGEERAKGNILERFSAQQFPDLHSELNLSSLELGDSALYFCASSGGRPYGYTFGSGTRLTVV.

The chain recombines TRBV5-6 with TRBJ2-1; 10 nucleotides match TRBD2. CDR1 is SGHDT, CDR2 YYEEEE, per germline. The CDR3 contains 14 residues. After removal of 2 bases from V and 7 bases from J, the junction contained 3 bases not matched to a gene. CDR3 sequence reads: CASSFTSGTNEQFF. As DNA, the CDR3 is TGTGCCAGCAGCTTTACTAGCGGGACGAATGAGCAGTTCTTC.